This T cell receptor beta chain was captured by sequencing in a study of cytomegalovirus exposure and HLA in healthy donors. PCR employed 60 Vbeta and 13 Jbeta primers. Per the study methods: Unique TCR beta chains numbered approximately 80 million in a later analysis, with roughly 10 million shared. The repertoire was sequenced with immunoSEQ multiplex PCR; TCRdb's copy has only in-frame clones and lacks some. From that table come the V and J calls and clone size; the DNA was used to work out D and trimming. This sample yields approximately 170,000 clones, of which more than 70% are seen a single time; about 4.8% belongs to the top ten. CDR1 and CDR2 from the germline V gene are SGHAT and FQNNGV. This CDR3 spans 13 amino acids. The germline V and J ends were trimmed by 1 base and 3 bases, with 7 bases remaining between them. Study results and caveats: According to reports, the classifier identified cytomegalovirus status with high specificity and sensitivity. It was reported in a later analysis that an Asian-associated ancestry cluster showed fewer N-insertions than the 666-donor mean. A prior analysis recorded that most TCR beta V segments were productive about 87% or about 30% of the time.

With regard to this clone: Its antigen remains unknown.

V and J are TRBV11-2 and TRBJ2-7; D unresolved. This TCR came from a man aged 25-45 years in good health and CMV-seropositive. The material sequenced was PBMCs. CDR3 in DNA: TGTGCCAGCAGCTTAGGAGATGGCTACGAGCAGTACTTC. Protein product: CASSLGDGYEQYF.